This record looks at one TCR beta chain sequence and its context. This clonotype appeared once. Its specific antigen is unknown. Given a much more abundant clone one base away, this may be a read error. The data derive from a study of T cells in Graves' hyperthyroidism and ophthalmopathy (dated by TCRdb to between 2019 and 2020). Study-wide context: Peripheral blood samples were taken at initial diagnosis, before any treatment was given. To identify TCR V-J signatures that set the groups apart, the researchers used a discovery cohort of 100 patients, made up of approximately 43 with Graves' ophthalmopathy and 55 to 65 with stable Graves' hyperthyroidism. After blood sampling, hyperthyroidism patients were treated with methimazole at a starting dose of 30 mg daily, and ophthalmopathy patients were treated with high-dose intravenous methylprednisolone. For training and testing, the 100 or so patients in the discovery cohort were randomly divided in a 7:3 ratio. Prospective prediction of ophthalmopathy was tested in an independent validation cohort consisting of fewer than 20 hyperthyroidism patients and around 16 patients who later progressed to ophthalmopathy. The paper describes TCR Vbeta CDR3 sequencing of about 140 peripheral blood samples, made up of approximately 40 ophthalmopathy patients, around 78 hyperthyroidism patients and 17 progressor patients. Thyroid tissue and blood T-cell repertoires from roughly 6 Graves' hyperthyroidism patients were also compared in the study. Points the paper makes about the study in general: Blood samples also contained most of the expanded thyroid clonotypes (frequency above 0.001), which suggests that blood repertoires may reflect thyroid immune responses. Sample size was not statistically predetermined, and blinding of investigators to group allocation was not performed. Ophthalmopathy was separated from stable hyperthyroidism by a 13 V-J signature model, with around 90% sensitivity and about 81% specificity obtained in cross-validation and 80%/75% obtained in testing. In validation, progression to ophthalmopathy was predicted by the model with 70% to 71% sensitivity and roughly 76% specificity, a median of 6.5 months before onset.

The TCR beta CDR3 regions were amplified from RNA transcripts. The first round of RT-PCR for the TCR CDR3 was performed with the HTBI primer set and the Qiagen OneStep RT-PCR kit. A second multiplex PCR round built the libraries, followed by size selection and purification. Sequencing of the libraries was done on an Illumina HiSeq2000 using paired-end 100 bp reads. In the authors' own workflow: SOAPnuke was used to process the raw data, removing reads that contained adapters or uncalled bases, had a mean Phred below 15, or lacked an exact match to the constant primer or identifier. High-quality paired reads were merged using COPE v1.2.5, and each unique nucleotide sequence was defined as a clonotype. MiTCR v1.1 was used to align clonotypes to the IMGT TRBV, TRBD and TRBJ reference segments. Only V-J combinations with frequency above 0.0001, covering approximately 99% of repertoires, were analysed. The TCS score was defined as the ratio of F50 (clonal expansion) to E x V (chaos), calculated using BLOSUM62-based TCRdist between CDR3 peptides within each V-J. Welch's t-statistics and random forest reduced 500 to 650 V-J features to roughly 13, which were used in a naive Bayes classifier (R e1071). TCRdb cleaned the public reads at Q25 with fastp, built clones with MiXCR and kept in-frame beta chains. Records with the same CDR3 protein are collapsed into one entry carrying the most frequent genes and DNA. What appears here as the V and J calls and clone size reflects TCRdb's work, not the paper's. The sample table contains 350,000 to 450,000 distinct CDR3 sequences; only one count was recorded for approximately 18% of them. The ten largest clones represent roughly a third of the sample.

Hyperthyroidism patients were newly diagnosed, had a disease duration of under 2 months, and were aged 18 to 65 years. Exclusion was applied to patients with uncontrolled infections, other autoimmune diseases, pregnancy or lactation. Clinical symptoms, serum thyroxine and TRAb, thyroid ultrasound, and orbital computed tomography formed the basis for the diagnoses. Blood from progressor patients was collected at the time of first diagnosis with hyperthyroidism, before any ophthalmopathy symptoms had appeared. PBMCs were isolated from about 10 ml of fresh peripheral blood by Ficoll-Paque density gradient centrifugation. Patients classed as progressors first received a Graves' hyperthyroidism diagnosis and then went on to develop ophthalmopathy during follow-up. Total RNA was extracted with Trizol reagent, and quality was checked on an Agilent 2100 Bioanalyzer. The sequencing sample was made of blood. The TCR originated in a woman in her twenties or thirties with Graves' hyperthyroidism that later progressed to Graves' ophthalmopathy.

The bases are TGCGTCAGCAGACCCCTCTCAGACAGGGTCGACTATGGCTACACCTTC. Its coded protein is CVSRPLSDRVDYGYTF. The chain was built from TRBV5-1 and TRBJ1-2; a stretch of 7 junction bases matches TRBD1. The CDR3 spans 16 residues, from the cysteine through the phenylalanine. CDR3 DNA is the only sequence kept; it has 48 bases, read in frame from the first base. CDR1 and CDR2 (SGHRS, YFSETQ) derive from the germline V gene. With all but the CDR3 taken from the reference TRBV5-1 and TRBJ1-2 genes, the full variable domain is: KAGVTQTPRYLIKTRGQQVTLSCSPISGHRSVSWYQQTPGQGLQFLFEYFSETQRNKGNFPGRFSGRQFSNSRSEMNVSTLELGDSALYLCVSRPLSDRVDYGYTFGSGTRLTVV.